This T cell receptor beta chain was identified during a study of regulatory T cells in long-lasting Graves disease. As to time point: newly diagnosed GD, antithyroid drugs for less than 3 months. TCR sequences were obtained from RNA taken from PBMCs. CDR1 is MDHEN and CDR2 is SYDVKM in the germline V gene. V lost 6 bases, J lost 6 bases, and 15 bases lay in between. The CDR3 loop spans 14 amino acids. In building TCR beta libraries, iRepertoire HTBI primers were used together with Arm-PCR of CDR3 regions. TCRdb processed the multiplex PCR reads anew with MiXCR; each CDR3 protein has one entry. This sample carries about 420,000 distinct CDR3 sequences, roughly 17% of them seen once, and the ten largest clones take roughly 23%. The same specimen was also included in a second study, on T cells in Graves' hyperthyroidism and ophthalmopathy. From that study: Graves' hyperthyroidism without ophthalmopathy progression within 18 months was termed stable.

The TCR originated in a woman between 18 and 30 years old with Graves disease. The chain is built from TRBV28 and TRBJ2-1; D not resolved. The source material was peripheral blood mononuclear cells (PBMCs), sampled at new diagnosis, from a patient treated with antithyroid drugs. The DNA for the CDR3 is TGTGCCAGCAGCCAACGTGGCGGATCCAATGAGCAGTTCTTC. Translating it yields CASSQRGGSNEQFF.